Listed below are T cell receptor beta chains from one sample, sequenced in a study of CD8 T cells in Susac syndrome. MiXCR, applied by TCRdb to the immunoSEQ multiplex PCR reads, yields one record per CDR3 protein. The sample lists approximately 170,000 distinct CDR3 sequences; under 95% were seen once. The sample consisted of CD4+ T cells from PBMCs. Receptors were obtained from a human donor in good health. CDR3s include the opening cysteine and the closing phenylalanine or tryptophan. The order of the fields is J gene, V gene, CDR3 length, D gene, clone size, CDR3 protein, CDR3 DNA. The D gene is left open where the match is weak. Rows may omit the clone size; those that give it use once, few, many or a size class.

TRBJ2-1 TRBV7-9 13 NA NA CASSFAGGDEQFF TGTGCCAGCAGCTTCGCCGGCGGGGATGAGCAGTTCTTC
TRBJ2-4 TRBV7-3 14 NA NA CASSLSVDKNIQYF TGTGCCAGCAGCTTAAGCGTCGACAAAAACATTCAGTACTTC
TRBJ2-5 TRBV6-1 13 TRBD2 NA CAGRGVFQETQYF TGTGCCGGGCGGGGGGTCTTCCAAGAGACCCAGTACTTC
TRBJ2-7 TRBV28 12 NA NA CASSIVYNEQYF TGTGCCAGCAGTATAGTTTATAACGAGCAGTACTTC
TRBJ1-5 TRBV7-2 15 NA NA CASSLAGGYDQPQHF TGTGCCAGCAGCTTAGCTGGAGGGTATGATCAGCCCCAGCATTTT
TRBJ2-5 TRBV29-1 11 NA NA CSHSLQETQYF TGCAGCCACTCACTTCAAGAGACCCAGTACTTC
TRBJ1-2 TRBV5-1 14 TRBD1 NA CASSPGQGKGGYTF TGCGCCAGCAGCCCTGGACAGGGGAAGGGTGGCTACACCTTC
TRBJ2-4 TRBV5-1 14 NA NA CASRRDLAKNIQYF TGCGCCAGCAGACGGGATCTGGCCAAAAACATTCAGTACTTC
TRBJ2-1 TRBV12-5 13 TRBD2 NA CASMAGVRTEQFF TGTGCTAGTATGGCGGGGGTTAGGACTGAGCAGTTCTTC
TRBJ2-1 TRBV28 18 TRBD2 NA CASSLRTASGPSYNEQFF TGTGCCAGCAGTTTACGCACGGCTAGCGGGCCCTCCTACAATGAGCAGTTCTTC
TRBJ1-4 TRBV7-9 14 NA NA CASSRDAGNEKLFF TGTGCCAGCAGCCGGGACGCTGGAAATGAAAAACTGTTTTTT
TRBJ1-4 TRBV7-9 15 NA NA CASSLVVGAQFKLFF TGTGCCAGCAGCTTGGTGGTTGGGGCCCAGTTCAAACTGTTTTTT
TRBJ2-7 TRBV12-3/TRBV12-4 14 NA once CASSLGGAIHEQYF TGTGCCAGCAGTTTGGGGGGAGCGATCCACGAGCAGTACTTC
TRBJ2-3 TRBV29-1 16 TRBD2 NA CSVEVGTSAPTDTQYF TGCAGCGTTGAAGTAGGGACTAGCGCCCCCACAGATACGCAGTATTTT
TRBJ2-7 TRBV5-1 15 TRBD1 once CASREGTGFSYEQYF TGCGCCAGCAGGGAGGGGACAGGGTTCTCCTACGAGCAGTACTTC
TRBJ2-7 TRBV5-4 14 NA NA CASSGTSIAAEQYF TGTGCCAGCAGCGGAACCAGTATAGCGGCGGAGCAGTACTTC
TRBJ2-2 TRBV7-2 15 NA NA CASSLASSLTGELFF TGTGCCAGCAGCTTAGCCAGCTCCCTCACCGGGGAGCTGTTTTTT
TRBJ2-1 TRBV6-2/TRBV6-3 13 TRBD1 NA CASFGDRVGEQFF TGTGCCAGCTTTGGGGACAGGGTAGGTGAGCAGTTCTTC
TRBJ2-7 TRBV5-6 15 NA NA CASRFSPIGSYEQYF TGTGCCAGCAGGTTCTCCCCAATCGGCTCCTACGAGCAGTACTTC
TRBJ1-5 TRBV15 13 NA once CATSQGRDQPQHF TGTGCCACCAGCCAGGGTAGGGATCAGCCCCAGCATTTT